Listed here are 22 T cell receptor beta chains from one sample, sequenced in a study of T cell repertoires in cytomegalovirus infection. A single record per CDR3 protein comes from TCRdb applying MiXCR to the reads. Altogether some 180,000 distinct CDR3 sequences are present, about a sixth being singletons, with the ten largest covering around 25%. The sequencing sample was made of CD8+ T cells from PBMCs. These receptors were obtained from a human donor in good health (CMV status not recorded). Some clones in this sample may be carry-over from other donors' samples.

The V and J genes are TRBV7-6 and TRBJ2-7; D perhaps matches TRBD1 (6 bases). The V end was cut by 4 bases, the J end by 3 bases, with 13 bases between. CDR1 is SGHVS, CDR2 FNYEAQ, per germline. The CDR3 contains 14 residues. The CDR3 here is CASSSPDRGYEQYF. CDR3 nucleotide sequence: TGTGCCAGCAGCTCCCCGGACAGAGGCTACGAGCAGTACTTC. The variable domain in full, with the rest retrieved from reference TRBV7-6 and TRBJ2-7, is GAGVSQSPRYKVTKRGQDVALRCDPISGHVSLYWYRQALGQGPEFLTYFNYEAQQDKSGLPNDRFSAERPEGSISTLTIQRTEQRDSAMYRCASSSPDRGYEQYFGPGTRLTVT.

This clonotype was found a few times. V gene TRBV4-3 combines with J gene TRBJ1-1; tentatively, D is TRBD1 (5 bases). The CDR3 length is 16 residues. Trimming took 0 bases from V and 0 from J, leaving 11 bases between them. The germline V gene has CDR1 LGHNA and CDR2 YSLEER. The CDR3, as DNA: TGCGCCAGCAGCCAAGATAACAGGCGCATGAACACTGAAGCTTTCTTT. It encodes CASSQDNRRMNTEAFF.

This clonotype came up many times. The chain is built from TRBV7-2 and TRBJ2-3, with D perhaps matching TRBD2 (6 bases). V lost 0 bases and J 1 base, leaving 20 bases between the germline ends. This CDR3 is 19 amino acids long. CDR1 is SGHTA and CDR2 is FQGNSA in the germline V gene. The CDR3 coding sequence is TGTGCCAGCAGCTTAGCTAGCGGCCAAACCTTAATCCGCACAGATACGCAGTATTTT. Its translation: CASSLASGQTLIRTDTQYF.

The J gene is TRBJ1-2, the V gene TRBV10-3, with unresolved D. This CDR3 is 14 amino acids long. Trimming took off 0 bases at V and 2 bases at J, with 7 bases between the two ends. Per the germline V gene, CDR1 is ENHRY and CDR2 is SYGVKD. The CDR3 DNA sequence: TGTGCCATCAGTGAGTCCCCGATAAACTATGGCTACACCTTC. This gives the protein CAISESPINYGYTF.

This rearrangement joins TRBV29-1 to TRBJ1-2; TRBD1 might be the D (5 bases). Germline V gives CDR1 SQVTM, CDR2 ANQGSEA. Between the trimmed V and J ends, which lost 3 bases and 4 bases, there was a span of 18 bases. This CDR3 is 15 amino acids long. Written as DNA, the CDR3 is TGCAGCGTTGATAGGGGACTGTCGGGGGGCTATGGCTACACCTTC. Amino acid sequence: CSVDRGLSGGYGYTF. The full variable domain, in which reference TRBV29-1 and TRBJ1-2 provide the parts outside the CDR3, is SAVISQKPSRDICQRGTSLTIQCQVDSQVTMMFWYRQQPGQSLTLIATANQGSEATYESGFVIDKFPISRPNLTFSTLTVSNMSPEDSSIYLCSVDRGLSGGYGYTFGSGTRLTVV.

This clonotype was counted ten times or more. CDR3 nucleotides: TGTGCCAGCAGCTTAGATCAAGACGAGCAGTACTTC. Translation: CASSLDQDEQYF. The chain couples TRBV11-2 to TRBJ2-7; no reliable D call. Germline assignment: CDR1 SGHAT and CDR2 FQNNGV. Deletions cut 0 bases from V and 5 bases from J, with 5 bases between. The CDR3 is 12 amino acids. The variable domain in full, completed from reference TRBV11-2 and TRBJ2-7, reads EAGVAQSPRYKIIEKRQSVAFWCNPISGHATLYWYQQILGQGPKLLIQFQNNGVVDDSQLPKDRFSAERLKGVDSTLKIQPAKLEDSAVYLCASSLDQDEQYFGPGTRLTVT.

The gene calls are TRBV6-2 or TRBV6-3 and TRBJ2-1, with 9 positions matching TRBD2. After removal of 6 bases from V and 5 bases from J, the junction contained 8 bases not matched to a gene. The CDR3 consists of 15 residues. From germline, CDR1 is MNHEY and CDR2 SVGEGT. This CDR3 reads CASRPRGGGDNEQFF. Here the CDR3 DNA reads TGTGCCAGCAGGCCGCGGGGGGGCGGGGACAATGAGCAGTTCTTC.

This clonotype has only a few counts. The junction shows a germline mismatch at one end, possibly a read error. This sequence joins TRBV7-3 and TRBJ1-1; D is perhaps TRBD1 (5 bases). The CDR3 length is 15 residues. CDR1 SGHTA and CDR2 FQGTGA come from the germline V gene. CDR3 region: CASSLNPGLNNEAFF. The CDR3, as DNA: TGTGCCAGCAGCTTAAATCCAGGGCTGAACAATGAAGCTTTCTTT. The whole variable domain, remainder taken from reference TRBV7-3 and TRBJ1-1, is GAGVSQTPSNKVTEKGKYVELRCDPISGHTALYWYRQSLGQGPEFLIYFQGTGAADDSGLPNDRFFAVRPEGSVSTLKIQRTERGDSAVYLCASSLNPGLNNEAFFGQGTRLTVV.

V gene TRBV6-2 or TRBV6-3 combines with J gene TRBJ2-1; D is unresolved. Germline V CDR1 and CDR2: MNHEY, SVGEGT. The V end was cut by 2 bases, the J end by 7 bases, with 9 bases between. The CDR3 length is 13 residues. CDR3: CASSYSLGNEQFF. The CDR3 DNA follows: TGTGCCAGCAGTTACAGTCTGGGGAATGAGCAGTTCTTC.

This clonotype was observed a handful of times. This chain uses TRBV2 with TRBJ2-3; 8 bases align to TRBD2. This CDR3 has 14 residues. The germline V gene has CDR1 SNHLY and CDR2 FYNNEI. J lost 3 bases, V lost 7 bases, and 6 bases had no gene match. CDR3 bases: TGTGCCAGCATGACTAGCGCCCTAACAGATACGCAGTATTTT. Translated: CASMTSALTDTQYF.

This clonotype has a handful of counts. The V call is TRBV7-6, the J call TRBJ1-1; no clear D. Deletions cut 5 bases from V and 7 bases from J, with 11 bases between. Germline values: CDR1 SGHVS, CDR2 FNYEAQ. The CDR3 sequence is 12 residues long. As DNA, the CDR3 is TGTGCCAGCAGCCCTGACACGGGTGAAGCTTTCTTT. Residues: CASSPDTGEAFF.

This clonotype was detected a few times. The J gene is TRBJ2-3, the V gene TRBV24-1; unclear D gene. This CDR3 contains 13 residues. V was cut by 5 bases and J by 2 bases, with 7 bases left in between. Germline CDR1 and CDR2: KGHDR and SFDVKD. The CDR3 DNA is TGTGCCACCAGTGTTGGACCCACAGATACGCAGTATTTT. It translates to CATSVGPTDTQYF.

This clonotype has at least ten counts. The chain couples TRBV7-8 to TRBJ1-4; D possibly corresponds to TRBD1 (6 bases). Germline CDR1 reads SGHVS; CDR2 reads FQNEAQ. V gave up 4 bases and J gave up 4 bases, with 13 bases separating them. CDR3 size: 15 residues. CDR3 DNA: TGTGCCAGCAGCTCTTCCAGGGGTCTTAATGAAAAACTGTTTTTT. Its protein product is CASSSSRGLNEKLFF.

There are a few counts of this clonotype. The chain has TRBV6-2 or TRBV6-3 and TRBJ1-5; no clear D gene. CDR3 length: 14 residues. The germline V gene has CDR1 MNHEY and CDR2 SVGEGT. The V gene lost 3 bases and the J gene lost 4 bases, with 10 bases spanning the gap. The CDR3 DNA reads TGTGCCAGCAGTTATATTCGGGAAAATCAGCCCCAGCATTTT. Its translation: CASSYIRENQPQHF.

This clonotype occurred a few times. The chain links TRBV6-2 or TRBV6-3 to TRBJ2-3; 9 bases match TRBD1. Germline lookup yields CDR1 MNHEY and CDR2 SVGEGT. Trimming at V came to 7 bases and at J to 5 bases, leaving 4 bases not matched to a gene. The CDR3 has 13 residues. The CDR3: CASTGTGKDTQYF. The CDR3 nucleotides read TGTGCCAGCACCGGGACAGGGAAAGATACGCAGTATTTT.

The chain links TRBV4-1 to TRBJ1-2, with D possibly matching TRBD1 (6 bases). The CDR3 has 14 residues. Trimming pared 3 bases from V and 4 bases from J, leaving 12 bases between. The germline V gene has CDR1 MGHRA and CDR2 YSYEKL. The CDR3 coding sequence is TGCGCCAGCAGCCAGACCCGGGACATCTATGGCTACACCTTC. Protein product: CASSQTRDIYGYTF.

CDR3 region: CASSLGPTQYSNQPQHF. CDR3 coding DNA: TGTGCCAGCAGCTTAGGGCCCACCCAATATAGCAATCAGCCCCAGCATTTT. The V gene is TRBV11-2, the J gene TRBJ1-5; D unresolved. Germline V lookup: CDR1 SGHAT, CDR2 FQNNGV. Deletions cut 1 base from V and 0 bases from J, with 13 bases between. This CDR3 is 17 amino acids long. The whole variable domain, remainder taken from reference TRBV11-2 and TRBJ1-5, is EAGVAQSPRYKIIEKRQSVAFWCNPISGHATLYWYQQILGQGPKLLIQFQNNGVVDDSQLPKDRFSAERLKGVDSTLKIQPAKLEDSAVYLCASSLGPTQYSNQPQHFGDGTRLSIL.

This clonotype occurred a few times. This chain uses TRBV7-2 with TRBJ2-1; D is perhaps TRBD2 (6 bases). This CDR3 has 13 residues. Germline V lookup: CDR1 SGHTA, CDR2 FQGNSA. Trimming cost V 3 bases and J 7 bases, with 10 bases left between them. The DNA for the CDR3 is TGTGCCAGCAGCTTGGGACTTCTTAATGAGCAGTTCTTC. It codes for CASSLGLLNEQFF. Complete variable domain (other parts from reference TRBV7-2 and TRBJ2-1): GAGVSQSPSNKVTEKGKDVELRCDPISGHTALYWYRQSLGQGLEFLIYFQGNSAPDKSGLPSDRFSAERTGGSVSTLTIQRTQQEDSAVYLCASSLGLLNEQFFGPGTRLTVL.

The V gene is TRBV11-2, the J gene TRBJ2-4, with D perhaps TRBD1 or TRBD2 (6 bases each). V was clipped by 1 base and J by 1 base, with 8 bases between them. The CDR3 runs 15 residues. Per the germline V gene, CDR1 is SGHAT and CDR2 is FQNNGV. Written as DNA, the CDR3 is TGTGCCAGCAGCTTAGGGGGGGCGGCCAAAAACATTCAGTACTTC. Amino acid sequence: CASSLGGAAKNIQYF.

This clonotype was detected only a few times. The chain combines TRBV4-1 with TRBJ2-1; D is possibly TRBD2 (6 bases). The V end was cut by 4 bases, the J end by 10 bases, with 23 bases between. This CDR3 is 16 amino acids long. From germline, CDR1 is MGHRA and CDR2 YSYEKL. Here the CDR3 reads CASSPTAGRASDEQFF. The CDR3 nucleotides are TGCGCCAGCAGCCCAACCGCGGGACGGGCGTCCGACGAGCAGTTCTTC.

This clonotype occurred a few times. This CDR3 reads CASSFLQNEQFF. CDR3 bases: TGTGCCAGCAGTTTTTTACAAAATGAGCAGTTCTTC. The chain is built from TRBV12-3 or TRBV12-4 and TRBJ2-1; no clear D gene. V gave up 3 bases and J gave up 7 bases, with 7 bases separating them. The CDR3 has 12 residues.

This clonotype was detected only a few times. The V call is TRBV12-3 or TRBV12-4, the J call TRBJ2-7; D perhaps matches TRBD2 (5 bases). The CDR3 has 13 residues. The ends were cut back, 6 bases at V and 6 bases at J, with 15 bases in the middle. CDR3 sequence reads: CASSLGRASEQYF. The CDR3 DNA follows: TGTGCCAGCAGCCTCGGGCGGGCTAGCGAGCAGTACTTC.